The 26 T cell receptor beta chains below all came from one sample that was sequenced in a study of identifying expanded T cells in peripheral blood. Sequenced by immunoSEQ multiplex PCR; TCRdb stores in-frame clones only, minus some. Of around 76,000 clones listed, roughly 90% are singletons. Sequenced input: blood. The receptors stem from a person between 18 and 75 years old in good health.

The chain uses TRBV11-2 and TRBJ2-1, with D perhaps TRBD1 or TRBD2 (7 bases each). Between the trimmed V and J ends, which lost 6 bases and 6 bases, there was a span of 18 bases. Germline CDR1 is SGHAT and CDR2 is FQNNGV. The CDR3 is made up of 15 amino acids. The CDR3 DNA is TGTGCCAGCAGAAATCTTCAGGGGGGGTTCAATGAGCAGTTCTTC. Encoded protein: CASRNLQGGFNEQFF.

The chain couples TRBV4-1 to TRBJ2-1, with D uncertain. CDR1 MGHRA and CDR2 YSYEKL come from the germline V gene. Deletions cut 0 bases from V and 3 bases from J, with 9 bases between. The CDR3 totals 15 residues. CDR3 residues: CASSQDSGIYNEQFF. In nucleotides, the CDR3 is TGCGCCAGCAGCCAAGATTCTGGGATCTACAATGAGCAGTTCTTC.

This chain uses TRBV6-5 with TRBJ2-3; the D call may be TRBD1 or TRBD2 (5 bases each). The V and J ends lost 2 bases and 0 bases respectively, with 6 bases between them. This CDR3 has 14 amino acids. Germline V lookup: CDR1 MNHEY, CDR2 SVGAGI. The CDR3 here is CASSYGGSTDTQYF. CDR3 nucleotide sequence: TGTGCCAGCAGTTACGGGGGTAGCACAGATACGCAGTATTTT.

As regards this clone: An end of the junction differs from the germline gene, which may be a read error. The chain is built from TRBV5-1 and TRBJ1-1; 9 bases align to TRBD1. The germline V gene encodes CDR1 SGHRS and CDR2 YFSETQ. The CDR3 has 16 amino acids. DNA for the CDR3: TGCGCCAGCAGCTTAATTACGGGGACAGGGAACTCTGAAGCTTTCTTT. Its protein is CASSLITGTGNSEAFF. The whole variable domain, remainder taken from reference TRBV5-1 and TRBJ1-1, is KAGVTQTPRYLIKTRGQQVTLSCSPISGHRSVSWYQQTPGQGLQFLFEYFSETQRNKGNFPGRFSGRQFSNSRSEMNVSTLELGDSALYLCASSLITGTGNSEAFFGQGTRLTVV.

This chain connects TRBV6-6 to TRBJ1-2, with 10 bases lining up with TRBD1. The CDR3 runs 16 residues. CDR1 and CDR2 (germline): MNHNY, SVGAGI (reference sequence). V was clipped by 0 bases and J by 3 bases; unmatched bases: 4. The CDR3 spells CASSYSGQGQDYGYTF. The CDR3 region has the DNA TGTGCCAGCAGTTACTCGGGACAGGGGCAGGACTATGGCTACACCTTC.

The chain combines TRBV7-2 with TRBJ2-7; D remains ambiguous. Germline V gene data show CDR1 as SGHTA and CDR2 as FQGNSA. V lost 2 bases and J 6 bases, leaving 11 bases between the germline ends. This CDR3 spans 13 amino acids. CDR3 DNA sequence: TGTGCCAGCAGCTTAAAGGCAGAAGTCGAGCAGTACTTC. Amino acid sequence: CASSLKAEVEQYF.

CDR3 in DNA: TGTGCCAGCAGTTACTTCCCCGAGAGCTCTGGAAACACCATATATTTT. Translating it yields CASSYFPESSGNTIYF. This rearrangement joins TRBV6-6 to TRBJ1-3, with D hard to call. Germline values: CDR1 MNHNY, CDR2 SVGAGI (reference sequence). The CDR3 is 16 amino acids. V was trimmed by 1 base and J by 0 bases, leaving 10 bases between them.

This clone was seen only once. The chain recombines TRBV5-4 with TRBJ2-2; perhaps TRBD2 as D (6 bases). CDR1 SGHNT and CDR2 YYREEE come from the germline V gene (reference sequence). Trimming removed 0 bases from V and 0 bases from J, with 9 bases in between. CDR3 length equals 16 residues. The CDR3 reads CASSLVGGTNTGELFF. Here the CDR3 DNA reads TGTGCCAGCAGCTTGGTGGGGGGTACGAACACCGGGGAGCTGTTTTTT.

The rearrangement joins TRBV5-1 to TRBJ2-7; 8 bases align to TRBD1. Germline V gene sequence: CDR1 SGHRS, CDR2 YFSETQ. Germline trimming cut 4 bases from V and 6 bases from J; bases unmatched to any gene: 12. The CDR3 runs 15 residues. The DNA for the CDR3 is TGCGCCAGCAGCGGAGAACGGACAGGGTATGGCGAGCAGTACTTC. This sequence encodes CASSGERTGYGEQYF.

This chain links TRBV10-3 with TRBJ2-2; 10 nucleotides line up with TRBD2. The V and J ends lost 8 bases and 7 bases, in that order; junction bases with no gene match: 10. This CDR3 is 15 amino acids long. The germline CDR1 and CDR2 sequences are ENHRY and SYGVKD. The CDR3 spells CAISASGSVGGELFF. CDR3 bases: TGTGCCATCTCTGCTAGCGGGAGTGTGGGCGGGGAGCTGTTTTTT.

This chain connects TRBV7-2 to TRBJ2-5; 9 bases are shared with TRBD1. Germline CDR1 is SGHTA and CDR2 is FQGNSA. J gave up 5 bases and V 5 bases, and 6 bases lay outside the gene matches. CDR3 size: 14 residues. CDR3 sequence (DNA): TGTGCCAGCAGCGTGACAGGGGGGCAGGAGACCCAGTACTTC. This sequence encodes CASSVTGGQETQYF.

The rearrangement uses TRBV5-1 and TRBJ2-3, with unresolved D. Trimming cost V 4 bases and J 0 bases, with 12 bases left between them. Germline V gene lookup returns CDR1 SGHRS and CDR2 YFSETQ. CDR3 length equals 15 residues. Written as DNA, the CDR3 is TGCGCCAGCAGCCTGAACACCCCTAGCACAGATACGCAGTATTTT. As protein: CASSLNTPSTDTQYF.

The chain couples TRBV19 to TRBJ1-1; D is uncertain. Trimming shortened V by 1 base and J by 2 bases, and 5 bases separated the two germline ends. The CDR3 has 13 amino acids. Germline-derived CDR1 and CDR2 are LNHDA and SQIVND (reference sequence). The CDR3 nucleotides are TGTGCCAGTAGTATAGGTGTTAACACTGAAGCTTTCTTT. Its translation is CASSIGVNTEAFF.

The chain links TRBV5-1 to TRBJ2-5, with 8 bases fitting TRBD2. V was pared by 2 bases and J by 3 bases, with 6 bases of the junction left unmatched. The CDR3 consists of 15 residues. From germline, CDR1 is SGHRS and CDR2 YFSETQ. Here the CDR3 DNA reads TGCGCCAGCAGCTTCCAACTAGCGGACAAAGAGACCCAGTACTTC. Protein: CASSFQLADKETQYF.

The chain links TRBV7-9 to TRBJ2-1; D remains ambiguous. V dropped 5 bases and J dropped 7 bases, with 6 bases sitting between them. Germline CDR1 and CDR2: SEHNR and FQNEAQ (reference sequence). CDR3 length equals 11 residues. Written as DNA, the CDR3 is TGTGCCAGCAGCCTAAAAAATGAGCAGTTCTTC. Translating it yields CASSLKNEQFF.

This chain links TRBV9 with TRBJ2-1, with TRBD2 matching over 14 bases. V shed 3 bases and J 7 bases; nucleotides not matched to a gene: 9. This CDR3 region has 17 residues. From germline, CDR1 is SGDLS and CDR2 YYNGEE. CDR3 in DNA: TGTGCCAGCAGCGCCTCTTCGGGACTAGCGGGAGTTAATGAGCAGTTCTTC. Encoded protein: CASSASSGLAGVNEQFF.

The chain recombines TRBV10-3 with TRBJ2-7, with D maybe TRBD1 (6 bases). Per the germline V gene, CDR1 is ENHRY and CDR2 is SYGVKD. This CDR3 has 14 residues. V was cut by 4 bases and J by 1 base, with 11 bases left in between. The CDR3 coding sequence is TGTGCCATCAGTGCCGTGGACAGTTCCTACGAGCAGTACTTC. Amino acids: CAISAVDSSYEQYF.

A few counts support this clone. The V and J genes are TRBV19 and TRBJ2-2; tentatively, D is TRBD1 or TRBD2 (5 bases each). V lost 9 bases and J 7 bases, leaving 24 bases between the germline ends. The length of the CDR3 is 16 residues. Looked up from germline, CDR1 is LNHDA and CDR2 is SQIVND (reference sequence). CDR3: CASQTPGTKGGGELFF. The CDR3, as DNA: TGTGCCAGCCAAACCCCCGGGACGAAAGGTGGCGGGGAGCTGTTTTTT.

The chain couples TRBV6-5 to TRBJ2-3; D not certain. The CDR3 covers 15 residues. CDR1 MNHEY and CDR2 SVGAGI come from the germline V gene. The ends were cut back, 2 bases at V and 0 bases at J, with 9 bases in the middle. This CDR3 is CASSYASLSTDTQYF. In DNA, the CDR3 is TGTGCCAGCAGTTACGCCTCCCTGAGCACAGATACGCAGTATTTT.

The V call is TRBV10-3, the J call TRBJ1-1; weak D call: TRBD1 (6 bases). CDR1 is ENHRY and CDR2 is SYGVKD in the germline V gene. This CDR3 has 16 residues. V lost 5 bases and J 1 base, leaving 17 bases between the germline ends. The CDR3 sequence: CAISSGASTGNTEAFF. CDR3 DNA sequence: TGTGCCATCAGTTCGGGGGCCTCGACTGGGAACACTGAAGCTTTCTTT.

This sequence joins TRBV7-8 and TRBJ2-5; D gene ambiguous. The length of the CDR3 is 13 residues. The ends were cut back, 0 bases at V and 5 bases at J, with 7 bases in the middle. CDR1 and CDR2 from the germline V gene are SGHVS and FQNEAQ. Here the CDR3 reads CASSLAARETQYF. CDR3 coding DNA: TGTGCCAGCAGCTTAGCGGCCAGGGAGACCCAGTACTTC.

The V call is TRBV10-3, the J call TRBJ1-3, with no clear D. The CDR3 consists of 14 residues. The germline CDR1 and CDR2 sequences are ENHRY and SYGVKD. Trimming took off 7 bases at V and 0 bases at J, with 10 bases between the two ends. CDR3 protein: CAITPQSSGNTIYF. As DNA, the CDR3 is TGTGCCATCACTCCGCAGAGCTCTGGAAACACCATATATTTT.

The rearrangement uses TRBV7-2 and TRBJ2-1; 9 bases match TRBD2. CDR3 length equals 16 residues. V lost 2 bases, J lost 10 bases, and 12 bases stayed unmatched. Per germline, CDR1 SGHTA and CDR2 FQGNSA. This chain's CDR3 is CASSLSFSGGDREQFF. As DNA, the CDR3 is TGTGCCAGCAGCTTATCTTTTAGCGGGGGTGATCGAGAGCAGTTCTTC.

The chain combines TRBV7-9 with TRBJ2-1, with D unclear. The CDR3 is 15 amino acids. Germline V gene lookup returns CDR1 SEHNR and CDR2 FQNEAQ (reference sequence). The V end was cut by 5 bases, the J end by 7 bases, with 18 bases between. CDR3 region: CASSPSGPPFNEQFF. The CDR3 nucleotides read TGTGCCAGCAGCCCTTCAGGACCCCCCTTTAATGAGCAGTTCTTC.

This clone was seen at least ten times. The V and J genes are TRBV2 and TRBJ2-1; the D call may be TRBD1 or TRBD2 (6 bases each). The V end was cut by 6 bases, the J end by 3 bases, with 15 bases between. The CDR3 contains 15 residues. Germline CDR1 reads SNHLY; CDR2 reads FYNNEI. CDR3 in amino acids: CASRISGGNYNEQFF. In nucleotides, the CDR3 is TGTGCCAGCAGGATTTCCGGGGGCAACTACAATGAGCAGTTCTTC.

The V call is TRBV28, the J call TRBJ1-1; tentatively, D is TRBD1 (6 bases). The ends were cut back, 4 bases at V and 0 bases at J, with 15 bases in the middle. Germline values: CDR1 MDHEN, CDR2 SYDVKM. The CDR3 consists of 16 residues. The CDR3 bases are TGTGCCAGCAGTTACTTGCTCAGGGGCATGAACACTGAAGCTTTCTTT. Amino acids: CASSYLLRGMNTEAFF.